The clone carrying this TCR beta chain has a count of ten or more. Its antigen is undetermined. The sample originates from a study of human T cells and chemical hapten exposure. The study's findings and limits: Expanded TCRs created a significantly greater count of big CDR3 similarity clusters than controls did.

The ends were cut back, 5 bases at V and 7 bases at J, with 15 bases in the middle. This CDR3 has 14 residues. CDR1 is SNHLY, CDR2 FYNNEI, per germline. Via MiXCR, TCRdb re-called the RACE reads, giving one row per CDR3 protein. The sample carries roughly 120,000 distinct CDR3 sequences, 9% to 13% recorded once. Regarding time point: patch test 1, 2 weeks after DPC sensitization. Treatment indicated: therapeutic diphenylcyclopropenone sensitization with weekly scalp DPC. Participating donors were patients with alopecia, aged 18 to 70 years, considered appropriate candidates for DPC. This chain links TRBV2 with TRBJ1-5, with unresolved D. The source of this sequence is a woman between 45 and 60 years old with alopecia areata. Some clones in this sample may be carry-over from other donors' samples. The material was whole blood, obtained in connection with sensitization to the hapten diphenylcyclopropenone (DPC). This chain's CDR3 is CASSPREGRQPQHF. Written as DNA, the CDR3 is TGTGCCAGCAGTCCCCGGGAGGGCCGGCAGCCCCAGCATTTT.